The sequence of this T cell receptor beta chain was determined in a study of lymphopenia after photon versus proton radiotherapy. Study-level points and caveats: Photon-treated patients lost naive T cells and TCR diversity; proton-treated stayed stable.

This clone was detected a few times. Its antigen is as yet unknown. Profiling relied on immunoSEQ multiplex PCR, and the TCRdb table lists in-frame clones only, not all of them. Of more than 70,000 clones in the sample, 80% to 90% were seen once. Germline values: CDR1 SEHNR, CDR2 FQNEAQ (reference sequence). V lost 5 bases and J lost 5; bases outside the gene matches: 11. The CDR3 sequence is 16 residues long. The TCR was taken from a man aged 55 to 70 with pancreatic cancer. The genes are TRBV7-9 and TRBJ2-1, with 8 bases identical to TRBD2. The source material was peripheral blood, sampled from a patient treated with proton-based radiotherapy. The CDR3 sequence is CASSTTSGRLDNEQFF. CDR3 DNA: TGTGCCAGCAGCACAACTAGCGGACGGTTGGACAATGAGCAGTTCTTC.